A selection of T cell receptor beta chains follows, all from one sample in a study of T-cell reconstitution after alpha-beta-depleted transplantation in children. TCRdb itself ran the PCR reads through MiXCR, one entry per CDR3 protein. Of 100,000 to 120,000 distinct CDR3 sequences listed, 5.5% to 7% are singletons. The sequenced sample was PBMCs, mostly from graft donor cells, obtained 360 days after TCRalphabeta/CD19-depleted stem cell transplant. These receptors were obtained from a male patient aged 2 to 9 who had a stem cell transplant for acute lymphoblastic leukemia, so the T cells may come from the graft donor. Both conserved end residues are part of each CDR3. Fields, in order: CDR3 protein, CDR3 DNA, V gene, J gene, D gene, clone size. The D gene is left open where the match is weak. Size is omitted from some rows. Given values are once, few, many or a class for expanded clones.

CASSLEWAGQETQYF	TGTGCCAGCAGCTTAGAATGGGCGGGGCAAGAGACCCAGTACTTC	TRBV11-2	TRBJ2-5	-	many
CASSLLGFEAFF	TGTGCCAGCAGCTTACTGGGTTTCGAAGCTTTCTTT	TRBV7-9	TRBJ1-1	-	-
CSVPRRETAGELFF	TGCAGCGTTCCAAGACGGGAGACGGCCGGGGAGCTGTTTTTT	TRBV29-1	TRBJ2-2	-	many
CSARSYGYTF	TGCAGTGCTAGGTCATATGGCTACACCTTC	TRBV20-1	TRBJ1-2	-	few
CASSAGTTTF	TGTGCCAGCAGCGCCGGGACCACCACCTTC	TRBV7-9	TRBJ2-1	-	many
CASSPLDRGGDYGYTF	TGTGCCAGCAGTCCTTTAGACAGGGGAGGGGACTATGGCTACACCTTC	TRBV12-3/TRBV12-4	TRBJ1-2	TRBD1	many
CASSLGPSSNYGYTF	TGTGCCAGCAGCTTAGGGCCCTCGTCTAACTATGGCTACACCTTC	TRBV7-8	TRBJ1-2	-	few
CASSFGDYGYTF	TGTGCCAGCAGCTTCGGTGACTATGGCTACACCTTC	TRBV7-6	TRBJ1-2	-	few
CASSSSGRDLQGLTQYF	TGTGCCAGCAGTTCGAGCGGGAGGGACCTTCAGGGGTTGACGCAGTATTTT	TRBV6-5	TRBJ2-3	TRBD2	many
CASGSSYGYTF	TGCGCCAGCGGCAGTTCCTATGGCTACACCTTC	TRBV10-2	TRBJ1-2	-	many
CASSTPGTGVTEAFF	TGTGCCAGTAGTACCCCCGGGACAGGGGTAACTGAAGCTTTCTTT	TRBV19	TRBJ1-1	TRBD1	many
CASSLARTGGNYEQYF	TGTGCCAGCAGCTTAGCTAGGACCGGGGGGAACTACGAGCAGTACTTC	TRBV7-6	TRBJ2-7	TRBD2	-
CATVPGLAVTYEQYF	TGTGCCACCGTACCGGGACTAGCAGTAACCTACGAGCAGTACTTC	TRBV28	TRBJ2-7	TRBD2	-
CASSRWDLDTQYF	TGCGCCAGCAGCCGGTGGGACCTCGATACGCAGTATTTT	TRBV4-1	TRBJ2-3	-	many
CASRGGLSGNTIYF	TGTGCCAGCAGGGGAGGACTCTCTGGAAACACCATATATTTT	TRBV28	TRBJ1-3	-	few
CASSRTSGEVGRYEQYF	TGTGCCAGCAGTAGGACTAGCGGGGAGGTTGGAAGGTACGAGCAGTACTTC	TRBV27	TRBJ2-7	TRBD2	-
CASSPSLSEKNIQYF	TGTGCCAGCAGCCCCTCTTTGTCGGAGAAAAACATTCAGTACTTC	TRBV7-6	TRBJ2-4	-	-
CASSVGRPHNEQFF	TGTGCCAGCAGCGTAGGGAGGCCGCACAATGAGCAGTTCTTC	TRBV9	TRBJ2-1	-	-
CATGGTSGRGDTQYF	TGTGCCACGGGGGGGACTAGCGGGAGAGGAGATACGCAGTATTTT	TRBV10-3	TRBJ2-3	TRBD2	many
CASSFYRREAFF	TGTGCCAGCAGCTTTTACAGGCGTGAAGCTTTCTTT	TRBV7-9	TRBJ1-1	-	many
CASTWFVNTEAFF	TGTGCCAGCACCTGGTTTGTAAACACTGAAGCTTTCTTT	TRBV6-5	TRBJ1-1	-	many
CASSGRNTGELFF	TGTGCCAGCTCGGGCAGAAACACCGGGGAGCTGTTTTTT	TRBV28	TRBJ2-2	-	many
CASSLLGTWPTQETQYF	TGTGCCAGCAGTTTACTAGGAACCTGGCCGACCCAAGAGACCCAGTACTTC	TRBV6-5	TRBJ2-5	-	many
CASSPEGRGGTDTQYF	TGTGCCAGCAGCCCAGAAGGGCGGGGGGGAACAGATACGCAGTATTTT	TRBV12-3/TRBV12-4	TRBJ2-3	TRBD2	many
CASSSLGGFSYEQYF	TGTGCCAGCAGCTCCCTAGGGGGGTTCTCCTACGAGCAGTACTTC	TRBV7-8	TRBJ2-7	-	-
CASYQAGGPLYQETQYF	TGTGCCAGCTATCAAGCGGGAGGGCCCCTGTACCAAGAGACCCAGTACTTC	TRBV28	TRBJ2-5	TRBD2	many
CASSRPGSQNTIYF	TGTGCCAGCAGCCGCCCGGGGAGCCAAAACACCATATATTTT	TRBV14	TRBJ1-3	-	-
CATSDRTSGTTHTQYF	TGTGCCACCAGTGATAGGACTAGCGGGACGACACATACGCAGTATTTT	TRBV24-1	TRBJ2-3	TRBD2	-
CASSLGLAGNYEQYF	TGTGCCAGCAGCTTGGGACTAGCGGGAAATTACGAGCAGTACTTC	TRBV5-6	TRBJ2-7	TRBD2	few
CSVSGQGAGETQYF	TGCAGCGTGAGTGGGCAGGGGGCAGGAGAGACCCAGTACTTC	TRBV29-1	TRBJ2-5	TRBD1	many
CASSQGTVQETQYF	TGTGCCAGCAGCCAGGGGACAGTCCAAGAGACCCAGTACTTC	TRBV3-1	TRBJ2-5	TRBD1	-
CSVEDRLAGEQYF	TGCAGCGTTGAAGATCGGCTAGCGGGAGAGCAGTACTTC	TRBV29-1	TRBJ2-7	TRBD2	many
CASSYSGLPRRETQYF	TGTGCCAGCAGTTACTCTGGGCTCCCTAGGCGAGAGACCCAGTACTTC	TRBV6-5	TRBJ2-5	-	many
CSVGAASNQPQHF	TGCAGCGTCGGGGCGGCTAGCAATCAGCCCCAGCATTTT	TRBV29-1	TRBJ1-5	-	many
CASSPPLLVTEAFF	TGTGCCAGCAGTCCGCCTCTACTAGTCACTGAAGCTTTCTTT	TRBV27	TRBJ1-1	-	-
CASSSLRHTNTEAFF	TGTGCCAGCAGCTCCCTTCGACACACCAACACTGAAGCTTTCTTT	TRBV7-9	TRBJ1-1	-	many
CASSLGTNAEAFF	TGTGCCAGCAGCTTGGGTACGAATGCTGAAGCTTTCTTT	TRBV13	TRBJ1-1	-	-
CASSLEGQGSDTQYF	TGCGCCAGCAGCTTGGAGGGACAGGGATCAGATACGCAGTATTTT	TRBV5-1	TRBJ2-3	TRBD1	many
CSASNRERNSPLHF	TGCAGTGCTAGCAACAGGGAAAGGAATTCACCCCTCCACTTT	TRBV20-1	TRBJ1-6	-	few
CASSSRPNYEQYF	TGTGCCAGCAGCTCTCGACCCAACTACGAGCAGTACTTC	TRBV7-9	TRBJ2-7	-	few
CASSEGQEVHEQYF	TGTGCCAGCAGCGAGGGACAGGAAGTTCACGAGCAGTACTTC	TRBV2	TRBJ2-7	TRBD1	-
CASSLGRGRWEQYF	TGCGCCAGCAGCCTTGGAAGGGGTCGGTGGGAGCAGTACTTC	TRBV5-1	TRBJ2-7	-	few